The sequence of this TCR beta chain was determined in a study of glioma-infiltrating T cells. Study results and limitations: Above-expected tissue-blood divergence occurred in all gliomas, most in low-grade ones. Very few CDR3 sequences were shared between tissue and blood.

A remark on this clonotype: The antigen remains undetermined. The junction and the germline gene differ at one end; a read error may be behind it.

The germline gives CDR1 ENHRY, CDR2 SYGVKD. There are 15 residues in the CDR3. TCR alpha and beta CDR3 regions were amplified from RNA using iRepertoire nested multiplex PCR. Tissue mRNA or PBMC total RNA, roughly 90-400 ng, went into one-step reverse transcription and amplification. TCRdb ran MiXCR on the multiplex PCR reads and lists one entry per CDR3 protein. The sample has about 99,000 distinct CDR3 sequences, under 30% seen once. The gene calls are TRBV10-3 and TRBJ1-1, with a weak D call TRBD1 (5 bases). Material: glioma tissue, nonneoplastic brain tissue, or PBMCs (not recorded which). This receptor was identified in a human donor with low-grade glioma or glioblastoma, undergoing nonglioma brain surgery, or in good health (not recorded which). CDR3 sequence reads: CAVSADGAHRNEAFF. The CDR3 nucleotides read TGTGCCGTCAGTGCTGATGGGGCGCACCGGAATGAAGCTTTCTTT.